This TCR beta chain appears in the sequencing data of a study of blood T cell repertoires in COVID-19. V lost 3 bases and J lost 3, with 8 bases in between. The CDR3 consists of 14 residues. Germline V lookup: CDR1 KGHSH, CDR2 LQKENI. Clones were read by immunoSEQ multiplex PCR, and TCRdb kept only the in-frame ones, dropping some. The sample lists fewer than 200,000 clones; approximately 86% were seen once. The chain has TRBV18 and TRBJ1-4; D is unresolved. The sequencing input was peripheral blood. The TCR sequence derives from a man between 35 and 55 years old with active or convalescent COVID-19. CDR3: CASSPGLSNEKLFF. The CDR3 DNA reads TGTGCCAGCTCACCCGGACTCTCTAATGAAAAACTGTTTTTT.